This T cell receptor beta chain was retrieved from a study of post-analysis software for immune sequencing data. Study in general: Relapsing-remitting, secondary progressive and progressive-relapsing courses of multiple sclerosis were included. Study results and caveats: Higher frequency in patients than in controls was seen for five TRBV segments, with TRBV5-6, TRBV5-1 and TRBV20-1 among them. Normalized Chao1 diversity was significantly reduced in patients versus controls.

cDNA libraries for TCR beta contained unique molecular identifiers. Approximately 450,000 cDNA molecules were recovered from an input of about 1 to 10 million T cells. TCRdb fed the PCR reads into MiXCR, producing one record per CDR3 protein. There are 350,000 to 500,000 distinct CDR3 sequences in the sample; about 40% occur only once, and about 7.6% lies in the top ten. The CDR3 totals 14 residues. CDR1 MNHEY and CDR2 SVGEGT come from the germline V gene. Concerning this clonotype itself: Its antigen is still unknown.

The TCR comes from a girl aged 2-10 years with multiple sclerosis. The V gene is TRBV6-2 or TRBV6-3, the J gene TRBJ2-5; TRBD1 agrees at 7 bases. The last part of the DNA fits TRBJ2-4 better; the J call may be wrong. The sample consisted of blood. CDR3 nucleotides: TGTGCCAGCAGCAAAGACAGGGTGAAAAACATTCAGTACTTC. Translated: CASSKDRVKNIQYF.